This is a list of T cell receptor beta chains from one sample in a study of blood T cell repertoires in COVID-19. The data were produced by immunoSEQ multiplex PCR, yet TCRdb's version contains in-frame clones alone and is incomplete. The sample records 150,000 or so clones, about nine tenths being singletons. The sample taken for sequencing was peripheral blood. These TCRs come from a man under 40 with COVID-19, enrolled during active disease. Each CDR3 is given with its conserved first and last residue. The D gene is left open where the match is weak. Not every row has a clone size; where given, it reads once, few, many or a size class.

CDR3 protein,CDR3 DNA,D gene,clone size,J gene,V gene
CASSSIKTGPNEQFF,TGTGCCAGCAGCTCAATTAAAACAGGCCCCAATGAGCAGTTCTTC,.,few,TRBJ2-1,TRBV3-1/TRBV3-2
CASSMGSSGRNEQFF,TGTGCCAGTAGTATGGGGTCTAGCGGGCGTAATGAGCAGTTCTTC,TRBD2,.,TRBJ2-1,TRBV19
CSVLTVYGYTF,TGCAGCGTTCTTACAGTTTATGGCTACACCTTC,.,.,TRBJ1-2,TRBV29-1
CASSRGQKVRSYEQYF,TGCGCCAGCAGCCGGGGTCAGAAAGTTCGCTCCTACGAGCAGTACTTC,.,.,TRBJ2-7,TRBV5-1
CASSSGDRGWGYTF,TGTGCCAGCAGTTCCGGAGACAGGGGATGGGGCTACACCTTC,TRBD1,once,TRBJ1-2,TRBV28
CASSDRAGDTQYF,TGTGCCAGTTCTGACAGGGCCGGCGATACGCAGTATTTT,TRBD1,.,TRBJ2-3,TRBV19
CASSLEQGLPQETQYF,TGTGCCAGCAGCTTGGAGCAGGGCCTACCCCAAGAGACCCAGTACTTC,.,.,TRBJ2-5,TRBV5-4
CASSLSTNEKLFF,TGTGCCAGCAGTCTTTCAACTAATGAAAAACTGTTTTTT,.,.,TRBJ1-4,TRBV12-3/TRBV12-4
CASTRQPYNEQFF,TGTGCCAGCACCCGACAGCCATACAATGAGCAGTTCTTC,.,.,TRBJ2-1,TRBV2
CASSGTANYGYTF,TGTGCCAGTAGTGGGACAGCTAACTATGGCTACACCTTC,TRBD1,.,TRBJ1-2,TRBV19